Following are 18 T cell receptor beta chains from one sample sequenced in a study of spatial heterogeneity in lung cancer. As for time point: blood at routine non-recurrence follow-up after resection. In each case, whole RNA from tumor, nontumor lung or frozen PBMC was sequenced unsorted. TCRdb reanalysed the 5' RACE reads using MiXCR and keeps one entry per CDR3 protein. The table has more than 95,000 distinct CDR3 sequences, more than 9% seen once. The sample consisted of PBMCs, taken at follow-up. These receptors all stem from a male donor with early-stage non-small cell lung cancer.

This clonotype appeared many times. V and J are TRBV20-1 and TRBJ2-6, with D tentatively TRBD2 (6 bases). The CDR3 totals 15 residues. The V gene lost 3 bases and the J gene lost 0 bases, with 9 bases spanning the gap. Germline V CDR1 and CDR2: DFQATT, SNEGSKA (reference sequence). CDR3 bases: TGCAGTGCTAGGGAGGGATCCTCTGGGGCCAACGTCCTGACTTTC. Amino acid sequence: CSAREGSSGANVLTF.

The gene calls are TRBV4-2 and TRBJ2-6; D remains unclear. The germline V gene encodes CDR1 LGHNA and CDR2 YNFKEQ. V dropped 1 base and J dropped 1 base, with 5 bases sitting between them. This CDR3 contains 15 residues. The CDR3 DNA reads as TGTGCCAGCAGCCAAGTATCATCTGGGGCCAACGTCCTGACTTTC. As protein: CASSQVSSGANVLTF.

The V call is TRBV6-6, the J call TRBJ1-2, with 7 nucleotides matching TRBD1. The V and J ends lost 2 bases and 2 bases, in that order; junction bases with no gene match: 5. The CDR3 contains 15 residues. The V gene's germline CDR1 is MNHNY and CDR2 SVGAGI (reference sequence). CDR3 coding DNA: TGTGCCAGCAGTTACGGGAGACAGGGAAACTATGGCTACACCTTC. It is translated as CASSYGRQGNYGYTF.

The V call is TRBV7-8, the J call TRBJ2-5; 7 nucleotides align to TRBD1. V gave up 5 bases and J gave up 1 base; unmatched junction bases: 16. Germline V gene data show CDR1 as SGHVS and CDR2 as FQNEAQ. CDR3 size: 18 residues. The DNA for the CDR3 is TGTGCCAGCAGCCCACGCCGGATATTAACAGGGGCCCAAGAGACCCAGTACTTC. This codes for CASSPRRILTGAQETQYF.

This clonotype was seen repeatedly, ten times or more. This chain links TRBV6-2 or TRBV6-3 with TRBJ2-7; a possible D gene is TRBD2 (5 bases). Looked up from germline, CDR1 is MNHEY and CDR2 is SVGEGT. The CDR3 runs to 14 residues. Trimming removed 2 bases from V and 4 bases from J, with 12 bases in between. The CDR3 DNA is TGTGCCAGCAGTTACCTGGCGGGTGTATACGAGCAGTACTTC. It specifies CASSYLAGVYEQYF.

A few counts support this clonotype. CDR3 in DNA: TGCGCCAGCAGCTTGGCCCAGGGGACTCGTGATGAAAAACTGTTTTTT. Translation gives CASSLAQGTRDEKLFF. The J gene is TRBJ1-4, the V gene TRBV5-1; D is possibly TRBD1 (6 bases). The CDR3 runs 16 residues. Germline loops: CDR1 SGHRS, CDR2 YFSETQ. Deletions cut 0 bases from V and 6 bases from J, with 15 bases between.

The CDR3 loop reads CATSDRDTQETQYF. CDR3 coding DNA: TGTGCCACCAGTGATCGGGACACCCAAGAGACCCAGTACTTC. V and J are TRBV24-1 and TRBJ2-5, with a tentative D call TRBD1 (6 bases). Per the germline V gene, CDR1 is KGHDR and CDR2 is SFDVKD. The CDR3 runs to 14 residues. V was pared by 3 bases and J by 1 base, with 8 bases between.

This clonotype has just a few counts. The genes are TRBV11-3 and TRBJ2-5, with TRBD1 as a possible D gene (6 bases). In germline, CDR1 is SGHNT, CDR2 YENEEA. CDR3 length: 13 residues. The V and J ends lost 2 bases and 4 bases respectively, with 8 bases between them. The CDR3 is CASSLSGVETQYF. CDR3 bases: TGTGCCAGCAGCTTATCAGGGGTAGAGACCCAGTACTTC. The entire variable domain, with the rest obtained from reference TRBV11-3 and TRBJ2-5, is as follows: EAGVVQSPRYKIIEKKQPVAFWCNPISGHNTLYWYLQNLGQGPELLIRYENEEAVDDSQLPKDRFSAERLKGVDSTLKIQPAELGDSAVYLCASSLSGVETQYFGPGTRLLVL.

This clonotype was observed at least ten times. This chain links TRBV29-1 with TRBJ2-7, with D perhaps TRBD1 or TRBD2 (5 bases each). Trimming cost V 0 bases and J 5 bases, with 17 bases left between them. This CDR3 is 15 amino acids long. CDR1 is SQVTM, CDR2 ANQGSEA, per germline. The CDR3 reads CSVEDPGQGVNEQYF. CDR3 DNA sequence: TGCAGCGTTGAAGATCCCGGGCAGGGAGTGAACGAGCAGTACTTC.

This chain uses TRBV30 with TRBJ1-5; possibly TRBD1 for D (6 bases). The CDR3 contains 13 residues. V gave up 0 bases and J gave up 5 bases, with 8 bases separating them. The V gene's germline CDR1 is GTSNPN and CDR2 SVGIG (reference sequence). The CDR3 bases are TGTGCCTGGAGTGTCGGGGGCGATCAGCCCCAGCATTTT. This gives the protein CAWSVGGDQPQHF.

The chain recombines TRBV6-2 or TRBV6-3 with TRBJ2-7; D might be TRBD1 or TRBD2, each matching 5 bases. The CDR3 totals 16 residues. Between the trimmed V and J ends, which lost 0 bases and 0 bases, there was a span of 12 bases. Germline lookup yields CDR1 MNHEY and CDR2 SVGEGT. The CDR3 reads CASSYSQGELSYEQYF. CDR3 in DNA: TGTGCCAGCAGTTACTCGCAAGGGGAGCTCTCCTACGAGCAGTACTTC.

This clonotype occurred a few times. CDR3: CASSNPSGETQYF. The CDR3 nucleotides are TGCGCCAGCAGCAACCCTAGCGGAGAGACCCAGTACTTC. The chain joins TRBV5-1 to TRBJ2-5, with 7 bases identical to TRBD2. J gave up 4 bases and V 4 bases, and 4 bases lay outside the gene matches. This CDR3 region has 13 residues. Germline CDR1 is SGHRS and CDR2 is YFSETQ.

This chain connects TRBV2 to TRBJ1-6; 10 positions agree with TRBD1. Germline V gene lookup returns CDR1 SNHLY and CDR2 FYNNEI. This CDR3 has 15 amino acids. J lost 4 bases, V lost 4 bases, and 1 base had no gene match. CDR3 region: CASSGGQGYNSPLHF. The CDR3 nucleotides read TGTGCCAGCAGTGGGGGACAGGGGTATAATTCACCCCTCCACTTT.

This clonotype was seen a handful of times. This sequence joins TRBV7-9 and TRBJ1-1; no clear D. Per germline, CDR1 SEHNR and CDR2 FQNEAQ (reference sequence). This CDR3 comprises 15 residues. Trimming removed 1 base from V and 2 bases from J, with 11 bases in between. CDR3 in amino acids: CASSLEWGRNTEAFF. DNA of the CDR3: TGTGCCAGCAGCTTAGAATGGGGTAGAAACACTGAAGCTTTCTTT.

The chain carries TRBV20-1 and TRBJ1-1; no clear D. The CDR3 loop spans 14 amino acids. CDR1 is DFQATT and CDR2 is SNEGSKA in the germline V gene (reference sequence). Trimming pared 4 bases from V and 4 bases from J, leaving 16 bases between. The CDR3 protein is CSATPLGMGTEAFF. The CDR3 DNA reads as TGCAGTGCTACTCCCTTGGGCATGGGCACTGAAGCTTTCTTT.

The genes are TRBV9 and TRBJ1-3, with D maybe TRBD1 (6 bases). The CDR3 covers 13 residues. V lost 6 bases, J lost 4 bases, and 11 bases lay in between. Germline loops: CDR1 SGDLS, CDR2 YYNGEE. The CDR3, as DNA: TGTGCCAGCAACAGGGCGGCCGGAAACACCATATATTTT. Amino acids: CASNRAAGNTIYF.

This clonotype was found a few times. The chain uses TRBV27 and TRBJ2-1; TRBD1 matches 7 bases. This CDR3 comprises 13 residues. The V gene's germline CDR1 is MNHEY and CDR2 SMNVEV (reference sequence). Germline trimming cut 6 bases from V and 3 bases from J; bases unmatched to any gene: 2. This chain's CDR3 is CASRDRSYNEQFF. The CDR3 bases are TGTGCCAGCAGGGACAGGAGCTACAATGAGCAGTTCTTC.

This clonotype was seen ten or more times. In DNA, the CDR3 is TGTGCCAGCAGTTTTTGGGAGTATGGCTACACCTTC. Encoded protein: CASSFWEYGYTF. V and J are TRBV28 and TRBJ1-2; D is undetermined. V was trimmed by 3 bases and J by 5 bases, leaving 7 bases between them. Germline V gene data show CDR1 as MDHEN and CDR2 as SYDVKM. The CDR3 totals 12 residues.